This T cell receptor (beta chain) was captured in a study of OX40 agonist ivuxolimab in advanced cancers. As for the study in general: The mean age was approximately 60 years, ranging from about 23 to 79, with approximately 83% of participants male.

Notes on the study in general: There were, on average, more expanded clones in CD8+ T cells than in CD4+.

TCRdb's copy holds only in-frame clones and misses some; the assay was immunoSEQ multiplex PCR. Of some 20,000 clones listed, about four fifths were seen once; the top ten hold about 3.7%. Blood specimens came from baseline, cycle 4 day 1, and cycle 7 day 1. The CDR3 has 14 amino acids. CDR1 ENHRY and CDR2 SYGVKD come from the germline V gene. V was cut by 0 bases and J by 9 bases, with 11 bases left in between. Comments on this clone: Its antigen is as yet unknown.

The sequence was collected from an adult with an advanced solid tumor such as melanoma, head and neck, liver or kidney cancer. This specimen was CD4+ or CD8+ T cells sorted from blood, taken in a trial of the OX40 agonist ivuxolimab. The V call is TRBV10-3, the J call TRBJ2-2; D might be TRBD2 (7 bases). CDR3 loop: CAISESGGARELFF. In nucleotides, the CDR3 is TGTGCCATCAGTGAGTCGGGGGGGGCCCGGGAGCTGTTTTTT.